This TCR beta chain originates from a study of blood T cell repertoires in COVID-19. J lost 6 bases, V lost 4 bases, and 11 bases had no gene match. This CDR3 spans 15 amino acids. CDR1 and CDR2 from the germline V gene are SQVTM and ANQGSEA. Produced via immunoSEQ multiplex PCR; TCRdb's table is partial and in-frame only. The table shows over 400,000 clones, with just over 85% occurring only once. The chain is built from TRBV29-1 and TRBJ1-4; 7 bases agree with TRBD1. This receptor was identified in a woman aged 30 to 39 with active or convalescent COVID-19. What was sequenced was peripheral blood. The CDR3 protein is CSVVTLGDRDEKLFF. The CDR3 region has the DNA TGCAGCGTTGTGACGCTTGGGGACAGAGATGAAAAACTGTTTTTT.